What follows are 25 T cell receptor beta chains derived from one specimen sequenced in a study of OX40 agonist ivuxolimab in advanced cancers. Profiled with immunoSEQ multiplex PCR; TCRdb holds only in-frame clones, not every one. The sample includes 30,000 to 45,000 clones, around 89% of them seen just once. The source material was CD4+ or CD8+ T cells sorted from blood, sampled in a trial of the OX40 agonist ivuxolimab. These receptors came from an adult with an advanced solid tumor such as melanoma, head and neck, liver or kidney cancer.

V is TRBV7-8 and J is TRBJ2-5, with 7 bases that match TRBD2. Germline V gene lookup returns CDR1 SGHVS and CDR2 FQNEAQ. This CDR3 has 14 residues. The junction had 3 bases not matched to a gene; V was cut back by 1 base and J by 4 bases. The CDR3 here is CASSLEVAGETQYF. The CDR3 bases are TGTGCCAGCAGCTTAGAGGTAGCGGGAGAGACCCAGTACTTC.

V and J are TRBV5-6 and TRBJ2-3, with 9 nucleotides matching TRBD2. Germline V gives CDR1 SGHDT, CDR2 YYEEEE. The trim removed 1 base at V and 3 bases at J, leaving 6 bases unmatched. This CDR3 is built from 16 residues. CDR3 region: CASSLWREGLTDTQYF. In DNA form, the CDR3 reads TGTGCCAGCAGCTTGTGGCGGGAGGGCCTAACAGATACGCAGTATTTT.

This chain uses TRBV15 with TRBJ2-1; TRBD2 matches at 10 bases. The J segment lost 6 bases and the V segment lost 5 bases, leaving 10 bases of the junction unmatched. This CDR3 contains 16 residues. Germline V gives CDR1 LNHNV, CDR2 YYDKDF (reference sequence). The CDR3 loop reads CATSRTVTSGLNEQFF. CDR3 bases: TGTGCCACCAGCCGTACTGTGACTAGCGGGCTCAATGAGCAGTTCTTC.

This CDR3 reads CASSQDLRTSGYNEQFF. Here the CDR3 DNA reads TGTGCCAGCAGCCAAGATCTCCGGACTAGCGGCTACAATGAGCAGTTCTTC. This chain joins TRBV4-2 and TRBJ2-1; 10 nucleotides align to TRBD2. The CDR3 is made up of 17 amino acids. V shed 0 bases, J shed 3 bases, and the junction held 5 bases outside the gene matches. Germline CDR1 LGHNA, CDR2 YNFKEQ.

The V and J genes are TRBV15 and TRBJ2-5; 11 nucleotides match TRBD2. J was trimmed by 3 bases and V by 1 base; bases with no gene match: 7. The CDR3 runs 17 residues. Germline V gives CDR1 LNHNV, CDR2 YYDKDF (reference sequence). CDR3 DNA: TGTGCCACCAGCAGAGCCGGCGGGACTAGCGGAAAAGAGACCCAGTACTTC. It translates to CATSRAGGTSGKETQYF. Using reference TRBV15 and TRBJ2-5 for the parts outside the CDR3, the full variable domain is DAMVIQNPRYQVTQFGKPVTLSCSQTLNHNVMYWYQQKSSQAPKLLFHYYDKDFNNEADTPDNFQSRRPNTSFCFLDIRSPGLGDTAMYLCATSRAGGTSGKETQYFGPGTRLLVL.

This chain connects TRBV27 to TRBJ1-1, with a weak D call TRBD1 (6 bases). The CDR3 has 14 amino acids. CDR1 is MNHEY, CDR2 SMNVEV, per germline (reference sequence). Trimming removed 3 bases from V and 4 bases from J, with 12 bases in between. The CDR3 DNA follows: TGTGCCAGCAGTTTCCAGGGGCTGATCACTGAAGCTTTCTTT. Its translation: CASSFQGLITEAFF.

The chain couples TRBV19 to TRBJ1-1; D not certain. Germline V CDR1 and CDR2: LNHDA, SQIVND (reference sequence). CDR3 length: 11 residues. V lost 1 base and J 9 bases, leaving 6 bases between the germline ends. CDR3 sequence (DNA): TGTGCCAGTAGTATAGGACCGAAAGCTTTCTTT. Encoded protein: CASSIGPKAFF.

The chain uses TRBV7-2 and TRBJ2-5, with TRBD2 identical over 10 bases. Trimming removed 1 base from V and 5 bases from J; junction bases left unmatched: 16. Germline CDR1 reads SGHTA; CDR2 reads FQGNSA. CDR3 length: 19 amino acids. CDR3 residues: CASSLGTAGGPGSLETQYF. The CDR3 DNA is TGTGCCAGCAGCTTAGGGACAGCGGGAGGGCCGGGGTCGCTTGAGACCCAGTACTTC. The full variable domain, its missing parts supplied by reference TRBV7-2 and TRBJ2-5, is GAGVSQSPSNKVTEKGKDVELRCDPISGHTALYWYRQSLGQGLEFLIYFQGNSAPDKSGLPSDRFSAERTGGSVSTLTIQRTQQEDSAVYLCASSLGTAGGPGSLETQYFGPGTRLLVL.

The chain recombines TRBV19 with TRBJ1-1, with TRBD1 as a possible D gene (5 bases). Germline CDR1 is LNHDA and CDR2 is SQIVND (reference sequence). The CDR3 extends over 14 amino acids. Trimming pared 5 bases from V and 4 bases from J, leaving 14 bases between. The CDR3: CASSPWTGGTEAFF. CDR3 coding DNA: TGTGCCAGTAGTCCCTGGACCGGGGGCACTGAAGCTTTCTTT. Full variable domain (missing parts from reference TRBV19 and TRBJ1-1): DGGITQSPKYLFRKEGQNVTLSCEQNLNHDAMYWYRQDPGQGLRLIYYSQIVNDFQKGDIAEGYSVSREKKESFPLTVTSAQKNPTAFYLCASSPWTGGTEAFFGQGTRLTVV.

This chain joins TRBV29-1 and TRBJ2-3; tentatively, D is TRBD2 (5 bases). Germline CDR1 SQVTM, CDR2 ANQGSEA. This CDR3 is 15 amino acids long. The germline V and J ends were trimmed by 0 bases and 6 bases, with 16 bases remaining between them. The DNA of the CDR3 is TGCAGCGTTGAAGATGCTATGCCCAGAGGGGATACGCAGTATTTT. Translating it yields CSVEDAMPRGDTQYF.

By its share, this clone is medium-sized. This chain links TRBV6-4 with TRBJ2-7, with 9 bases aligning to TRBD2. Unmatched junction bases numbered 11, after V lost 5 bases and J lost 12 bases. CDR1 and CDR2 from the germline V gene are MRHNA and SNTAGT. The CDR3 is 13 residues long. CDR3 bases: TGTGCCAGCAGTATCAGTAGCGGGGGCACGCTGTACTTC. This sequence encodes CASSISSGGTLYF.

V is TRBV9 and J is TRBJ2-7; no clear D gene. CDR3 length: 13 residues. The V end was cut by 0 bases, the J end by 3 bases, with 7 bases between. Germline CDR1 is SGDLS and CDR2 is YYNGEE. The CDR3: CASSVGGHYEQYF. DNA of the CDR3: TGTGCCAGCAGCGTAGGAGGCCACTACGAGCAGTACTTC.

J is TRBJ2-3 and V is TRBV7-8, with TRBD2 identical over 9 bases. CDR3 length: 16 residues. The germline V gene encodes CDR1 SGHVS and CDR2 FQNEAQ. After removal of 5 bases from V and 3 bases from J, the junction contained 9 bases not matched to a gene. CDR3 sequence: CASSPEIAGVTDTQYF. CDR3 nucleotides: TGTGCCAGCAGCCCGGAAATAGCGGGAGTGACAGATACGCAGTATTTT.

The count of this clone is one. The chain employs TRBV14 and TRBJ2-3, with 9 bases aligning to TRBD1. There are 17 residues in the CDR3. Trimming removed 0 bases from V and 1 base from J; junction bases left unmatched: 5. Germline V gene sequence: CDR1 SGHDN, CDR2 FVKESK. The chain's CDR3 is CASSQDRGQGGTDTQYF. The CDR3 nucleotides read TGTGCCAGCAGCCAAGATAGGGGACAGGGAGGCACAGATACGCAGTATTTT.

The V and J genes are TRBV11-2 and TRBJ2-7; D remains unclear. The germline V gene encodes CDR1 SGHAT and CDR2 FQNNGV. The V gene lost 0 bases and the J gene lost 0 bases, with 12 bases spanning the gap. CDR3 length: 16 residues. The CDR3 sequence: CASSLEGAAASYEQYF. In DNA, the CDR3 is TGTGCCAGCAGCTTAGAGGGCGCAGCCGCCTCCTACGAGCAGTACTTC.

CDR3: CASSYLGRYEQYF. CDR3 coding DNA: TGTGCCAGCAGTTACCTGGGGCGATACGAGCAGTACTTC. This chain links TRBV6-5 with TRBJ2-7; a weak D match, TRBD1 (5 bases). Germline loops: CDR1 MNHEY, CDR2 SVGAGI. The CDR3 covers 13 residues. The V end lost 2 bases, the J end lost 4 bases, and 9 bases lay between the germline ends.

The chain links TRBV9 to TRBJ2-1; D ambiguous. The CDR3 is made up of 13 amino acids. Trimming took off 4 bases at V and 7 bases at J, with 12 bases between the two ends. Germline loops: CDR1 SGDLS, CDR2 YYNGEE. The CDR3 DNA is TGTGCCAGCAGCCCACTCCGAAGGAATGAGCAGTTCTTC. This codes for CASSPLRRNEQFF.

By share of the sample, this clone is medium-sized (0.01 to 0.1%). The rearrangement joins TRBV11-2 to TRBJ2-7; D is ambiguous. Germline V gives CDR1 SGHAT, CDR2 FQNNGV. Trimming took off 0 bases at V and 3 bases at J, with 9 bases between the two ends. The CDR3 runs 14 residues. The CDR3, as DNA: TGTGCCAGCAGCTTAGAAGCTACCCTCTACGAGCAGTACTTC. Its protein is CASSLEATLYEQYF.

This clone was counted once. V and J are TRBV6-6 and TRBJ2-7; D is uncertain. The CDR3 has 11 residues. Germline CDR1 reads MNHNY; CDR2 reads SVGAGI (reference sequence). The ends were cut back, 5 bases at V and 7 bases at J, with 9 bases in the middle. CDR3 nucleotide sequence: TGTGCCAGCAGTCAAGGGTGGGAGCAGTACTTC. Translated: CASSQGWEQYF.

This clone was seen just once. This chain joins TRBV27 and TRBJ2-1; 11 nucleotides align to TRBD1. This CDR3 is 16 amino acids long. The germline V gene encodes CDR1 MNHEY and CDR2 SMNVEV (reference sequence). Trimming at V came to 3 bases and at J to 2 bases, leaving 3 bases not matched to a gene. The CDR3 DNA is TGTGCCAGCAGTTTTGCGGGACAGGGGGCCTACAATGAGCAGTTCTTC. Protein: CASSFAGQGAYNEQFF.

This chain connects TRBV28 to TRBJ2-7; 9 nucleotides align to TRBD1. J gave up 4 bases and V 6 bases, and 10 bases lay outside the gene matches. The CDR3 totals 15 residues. Germline V gives CDR1 MDHEN, CDR2 SYDVKM. The CDR3 is CASRNPGQGLYEQYF. The CDR3 region has the DNA TGTGCCAGCAGGAACCCGGGACAGGGTTTATACGAGCAGTACTTC.

The chain employs TRBV9 and TRBJ2-7; D uncertain. Deletions cut 3 bases from V and 2 bases from J, with 12 bases between. The CDR3 totals 14 residues. Germline V gives CDR1 SGDLS, CDR2 YYNGEE. CDR3: CASSAGSLAYEQYF. The CDR3 nucleotides read TGTGCCAGCAGCGCTGGATCCCTAGCCTACGAGCAGTACTTC.

Notes on this clone: The sample has other DNA sequences that encode this CDR3 too. The J gene is TRBJ1-2, the V gene TRBV19; D not certain. The CDR3 has 11 amino acids. Trimming pared 3 bases from V and 7 bases from J, leaving 6 bases between. Germline CDR1 is LNHDA and CDR2 is SQIVND (reference sequence). The CDR3, as DNA: TGTGCCAGTAGTATCGGGAGTGGCTACACCTTC. Translating gives CASSIGSGYTF.

The rearrangement links TRBV7-2 to TRBJ2-7, with D tentatively TRBD1 or TRBD2 (6 bases each). This CDR3 has 14 amino acids. Looked up from germline, CDR1 is SGHTA and CDR2 is FQGNSA. V lost 8 bases and J lost 3, with 17 bases in between. This chain's CDR3 is CASHGGGRGYEQYF. The CDR3 DNA sequence: TGTGCCAGCCACGGTGGGGGGCGAGGCTACGAGCAGTACTTC.

The J gene is TRBJ1-2, the V gene TRBV9; tentative D call: TRBD1 (6 bases). The V end lost 1 base, the J end lost 4 bases, and 14 bases lay between the germline ends. CDR1 is SGDLS and CDR2 is YYNGEE in the germline V gene. CDR3 length: 15 amino acids. CDR3 sequence reads: CASSVTWGQGYGYTF. Here the CDR3 DNA reads TGTGCCAGCAGCGTAACCTGGGGGCAAGGCTATGGCTACACCTTC. The entire variable domain, with the rest obtained from reference TRBV9 and TRBJ1-2, is as follows: DSGVTQTPKHLITATGQRVTLRCSPRSGDLSVYWYQQSLDQGLQFLIQYYNGEERAKGNILERFSAQQFPDLHSELNLSSLELGDSALYFCASSVTWGQGYGYTFGSGTRLTVV.